These T cell receptor beta chains were read from a single sample in a study of CD8+ T cells in alopecia areata. The table came from immunoSEQ multiplex PCR; TCRdb's copy has only in-frame clones and leaves some out. Of roughly 40,000 clones in the sample, about three fifths were seen once. The sample consisted of CD8+ T cells sorted from blood, taken at week 4, from a patient treated with tofacitinib. Receptors originate from a human donor with alopecia areata. CDR3s include the opening cysteine and the closing phenylalanine or tryptophan. Each record gives: CDR3 protein, CDR3 DNA, V gene, clone size, D gene, J gene. D genes are given only for firm matches. Where a row states a size, it is once, few, many or the class of an expanded clone; other rows omit it.

cdr3_aa: CASSVGSTDTQYF; cdr3_nt: TGTGCCAGCAGCGTAGGGAGCACAGATACGCAGTATTTT; v_call: TRBV9; clone_size: -; d_call: -; j_call: TRBJ2-3
cdr3_aa: CASSQGSGFQYF; cdr3_nt: TGTGCCAGCAGCCAGGGGTCCGGATTTCAGTACTTC; v_call: TRBV13; clone_size: once; d_call: -; j_call: TRBJ2-7
cdr3_aa: CASSLGGEQYF; cdr3_nt: TGCGCCAGCAGCTTAGGTGGGGAGCAGTACTTC; v_call: TRBV5-1; clone_size: -; d_call: -; j_call: TRBJ2-7
cdr3_aa: CASSQGGSNQPQHF; cdr3_nt: TGTGCCAGCAGCCAAGGGGGTAGCAATCAGCCCCAGCATTTT; v_call: TRBV14; clone_size: -; d_call: -; j_call: TRBJ1-5
cdr3_aa: CSVEVGLGEADTQYF; cdr3_nt: TGCAGCGTTGAAGTAGGTTTGGGGGAGGCAGATACGCAGTATTTT; v_call: TRBV29-1; clone_size: -; d_call: -; j_call: TRBJ2-3
cdr3_aa: CASSQASQGVRDF; cdr3_nt: TGTGCCAGCAGCCAAGCCAGTCAGGGAGTTAGAGACTTC; v_call: TRBV14; clone_size: -; d_call: -; j_call: TRBJ2-7
cdr3_aa: CASSLRDTPNTGELFF; cdr3_nt: TGTGCCAGCAGCTTAAGGGACACACCGAACACCGGGGAGCTGTTTTTT; v_call: TRBV13; clone_size: -; d_call: -; j_call: TRBJ2-2
cdr3_aa: CAWTVSYSVTF; cdr3_nt: TGTGCCTGGACCGTTAGCTATTCAGTCACCTTC; v_call: TRBV30; clone_size: once; d_call: -; j_call: TRBJ1-2
cdr3_aa: CASSESHVHQPQHF; cdr3_nt: TGTGCCAGCAGTGAGTCACATGTCCATCAGCCCCAGCATTTT; v_call: TRBV25-1; clone_size: once; d_call: -; j_call: TRBJ1-5
cdr3_aa: CASSPGQGMEEQYF; cdr3_nt: TGCGCCAGCAGCCCGGGACAGGGAATGGAGGAGCAGTACTTC; v_call: TRBV5-1; clone_size: -; d_call: TRBD1; j_call: TRBJ2-7
cdr3_aa: CSVETQETYEQYF; cdr3_nt: TGCAGCGTTGAAACCCAGGAGACCTACGAGCAGTACTTC; v_call: TRBV29-1; clone_size: -; d_call: -; j_call: TRBJ2-7
cdr3_aa: CASSQTTEAFF; cdr3_nt: TGCGCCAGCAGCCAGACCACTGAAGCTTTCTTT; v_call: TRBV4-1; clone_size: -; d_call: -; j_call: TRBJ1-1
cdr3_aa: CASSFGPSATEAFF; cdr3_nt: TGTGCCAGTAGTTTCGGTCCCTCGGCCACTGAAGCTTTCTTT; v_call: TRBV19; clone_size: few; d_call: -; j_call: TRBJ1-1
cdr3_aa: CSVSSAGQALGGYTF; cdr3_nt: TGCAGCGTTTCTTCTGCGGGACAGGCTTTGGGTGGCTACACCTTC; v_call: TRBV29-1; clone_size: -; d_call: TRBD1; j_call: TRBJ1-2
cdr3_aa: CSVVDSTYEQYF; cdr3_nt: TGCAGCGTTGTCGACTCTACCTACGAGCAGTACTTC; v_call: TRBV29-1; clone_size: -; d_call: -; j_call: TRBJ2-7
cdr3_aa: CASSPGLGETQYF; cdr3_nt: TGTGCCAGCAGCCCCGGACTAGGGGAGACCCAGTACTTC; v_call: TRBV7-9; clone_size: few; d_call: TRBD2; j_call: TRBJ2-5
cdr3_aa: CASSGLGTSYEQYF; cdr3_nt: TGTGCCAGCAGTGGTTTGGGCACCTCCTACGAGCAGTACTTC; v_call: TRBV6-5; clone_size: -; d_call: -; j_call: TRBJ2-7